The rows below give T cell receptor beta chains drawn from one sample of a study of blood T cells in healthy people across ages. In TCRdb, the 5' RACE reads were re-called with MiXCR into one record per CDR3 protein. The sample includes 2 million or so distinct CDR3 sequences, less than 50% of them seen just once. Input material: blood. The origin of the receptors is a woman aged 40-49 years in good health. Both conserved end residues are part of each CDR3. The order of the fields is V gene, J gene, clone size, D gene, CDR3 DNA, CDR3 protein. The D gene is left open where the match is weak. For some rows the clone size is stated as once, few or many, or as a class when expanded; others skip it.

v_call: TRBV24-1; j_call: TRBJ2-1; clone_size: NA; d_call: TRBD2; cdr3_nt: TGTGCCACCAGTGACCCTAGCGGGGGGGGTAATGAGCAGTTCTTC; cdr3_aa: CATSDPSGGGNEQFF
v_call: TRBV5-1; j_call: TRBJ1-1; clone_size: NA; d_call: NA; cdr3_nt: TGCGCCAGCAGCTTGGTGTGGGGCACTGAAGCTTTCTTT; cdr3_aa: CASSLVWGTEAFF
v_call: TRBV18; j_call: TRBJ2-3; clone_size: NA; d_call: TRBD2; cdr3_nt: TGTGCCAGCTCACCACCGCAGGCGGGAGTTAGCACAGATACGCAGTATTTT; cdr3_aa: CASSPPQAGVSTDTQYF
v_call: TRBV4-2; j_call: TRBJ2-3; clone_size: once; d_call: NA; cdr3_nt: TGTGCCAGCAGCCCTGCCCTAGCTAGCGCAGATACGCAGTATTTT; cdr3_aa: CASSPALASADTQYF
v_call: TRBV28; j_call: TRBJ1-2; clone_size: NA; d_call: NA; cdr3_nt: TGTGCCAGCAGGGGGGAGTTTTATGGCTACACCTTC; cdr3_aa: CASRGEFYGYTF
v_call: TRBV2; j_call: TRBJ1-2; clone_size: few; d_call: TRBD1; cdr3_nt: TGTGCCAGCAGAGACAGGGGAATCGGCTATGGCTACACCTTC; cdr3_aa: CASRDRGIGYGYTF
v_call: TRBV7-8; j_call: TRBJ2-5; clone_size: NA; d_call: NA; cdr3_nt: TGTGCCAGCAGCTTAGAAGAGAACTCGCAAGAGACCCAGTACTTC; cdr3_aa: CASSLEENSQETQYF
v_call: TRBV7-6; j_call: TRBJ2-5; clone_size: NA; d_call: TRBD2; cdr3_nt: TGTGCCAGCAGCTTAGGCCCTAGCGGGGGAGCCTTAGAGACCCAGTACTTC; cdr3_aa: CASSLGPSGGALETQYF
v_call: TRBV29-1; j_call: TRBJ2-7; clone_size: few; d_call: NA; cdr3_nt: TGCAGCGTGGCAAGGAGTTTTCCGCCCCTGGAGCAGTACTTC; cdr3_aa: CSVARSFPPLEQYF
v_call: TRBV29-1; j_call: TRBJ2-3; clone_size: many; d_call: NA; cdr3_nt: TGCAGCGTGCGTGACCTAGATACGCAGTATTTT; cdr3_aa: CSVRDLDTQYF
v_call: TRBV20-1; j_call: TRBJ2-3; clone_size: NA; d_call: NA; cdr3_nt: TGCAGTGACGCGCAAGGGGCAGATACGCAGTATTTT; cdr3_aa: CSDAQGADTQYF